This T cell receptor (beta chain) was sequenced for a study of blood T cell repertoires in COVID-19. Assay: immunoSEQ multiplex PCR; the TCRdb copy retains only in-frame clones and omits some. Of roughly 190,000 clones listed, around 89% are singletons. Membership in each cohort depended on participant-reported clinical history. The CDR3 length is 14 residues. Germline values: CDR1 SGHDN, CDR2 FVKESK. Trimming removed 5 bases at V and 4 bases at J, with 14 bases between. Sequenced input: PBMCs or T cells enriched from blood (not recorded which). This sequence was found in a woman aged 18-29 years who had recovered from COVID-19. This chain joins TRBV14 and TRBJ1-1, with D possibly matching TRBD1 (5 bases). The CDR3 nucleotides read TGTGCCAGCAGCGCTCAGGGCGGGATCACTGAAGCTTTCTTT. It is translated as CASSAQGGITEAFF.